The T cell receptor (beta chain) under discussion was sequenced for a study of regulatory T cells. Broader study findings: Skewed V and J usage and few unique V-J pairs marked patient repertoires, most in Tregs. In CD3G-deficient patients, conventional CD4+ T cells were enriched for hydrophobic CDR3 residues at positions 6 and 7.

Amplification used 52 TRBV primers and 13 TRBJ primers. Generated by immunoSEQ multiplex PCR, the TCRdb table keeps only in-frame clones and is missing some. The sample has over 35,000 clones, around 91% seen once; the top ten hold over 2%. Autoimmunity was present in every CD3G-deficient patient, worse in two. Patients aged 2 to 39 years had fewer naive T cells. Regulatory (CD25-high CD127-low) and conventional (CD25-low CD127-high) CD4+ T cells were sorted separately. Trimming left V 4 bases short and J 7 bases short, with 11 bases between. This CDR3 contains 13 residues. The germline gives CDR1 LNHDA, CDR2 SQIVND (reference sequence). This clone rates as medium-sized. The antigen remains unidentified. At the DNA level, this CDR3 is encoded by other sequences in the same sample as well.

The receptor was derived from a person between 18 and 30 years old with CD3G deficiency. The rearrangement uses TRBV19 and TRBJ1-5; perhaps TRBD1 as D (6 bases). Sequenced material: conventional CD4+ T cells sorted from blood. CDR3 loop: CASSTGVGQPQHF. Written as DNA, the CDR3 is TGTGCCAGTAGTACAGGGGTTGGCCAGCCCCAGCATTTT.